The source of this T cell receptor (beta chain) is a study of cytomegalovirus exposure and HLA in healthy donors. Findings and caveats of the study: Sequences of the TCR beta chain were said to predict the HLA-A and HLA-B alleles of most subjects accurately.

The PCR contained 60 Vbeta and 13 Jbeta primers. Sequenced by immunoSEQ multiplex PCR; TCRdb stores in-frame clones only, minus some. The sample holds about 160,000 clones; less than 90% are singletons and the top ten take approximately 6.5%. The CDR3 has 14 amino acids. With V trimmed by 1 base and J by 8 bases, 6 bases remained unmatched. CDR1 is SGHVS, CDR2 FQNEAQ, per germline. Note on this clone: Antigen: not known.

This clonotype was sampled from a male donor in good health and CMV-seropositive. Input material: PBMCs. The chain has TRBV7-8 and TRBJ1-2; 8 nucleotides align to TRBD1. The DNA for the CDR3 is TGTGCCAGCAGCTTAGAAAGGACAGGGAGAGGCTACACCTTC. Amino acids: CASSLERTGRGYTF.